This TCR beta chain was found in a study of human T cells and chemical hapten exposure (dated by TCRdb to the early 2020s). For the study in its entirety: For sensitization, 2% DPC in acetone was applied to a 2 cm by 2 cm area of upper inner arm skin. The libraries were sequenced as a pool, and the TCR yield per sample differed mostly because of small variations in library volumes within the pool. Alopecia areata with under or over 50% scalp involvement, alopecia totalis and alopecia universalis were represented in the patient cohort, which was mostly female. This study followed changes in the peripheral blood TCR repertoire in vivo during primary and secondary sensitization of alopecia patients to the hapten diphenylcyclopropenone (DPC). Blood for TCR sequencing was provided by twenty-nine alopecia patients at one to four time points (pre-sensitization, 2, 6 and 24 weeks). Patch tests used Finn chambers with 0.01% DPC on the upper back, scored after 6 days by International Contact Dermatitis Research Group standards. Blood samples were taken from patients before sensitization (week 0) and then at 2, 6 and about 24 weeks after DPC sensitization. Throughout the study period of around 24 weeks, patients also received therapeutic DPC doses to the scalp every week.

Spanning cysteine to phenylalanine, the CDR3 consists of 13 amino acids. The CDR3 DNA has 39 bases and is translated from base 1. In the germline V gene, CDR1 corresponds to SGDLS and CDR2 to YYNGEE. A distance of 12 bases separates the germline ends of V and J, which lose 3 bases and 6 bases respectively. As concerns this clonotype: The clone's antigen remains unknown. There are no base qualities to consult, and no much larger clone falls within one base.

The library was obtained by RACE. The listed sequencing device is NextSeq 500. During library preparation, unique molecular identifiers were attached to individual cDNA molecules so that TCRs could be counted quantitatively and reproducibly. Both TCR alpha and TCR beta chains were sequenced from each blood RNA sample. Per the original workflow: A median of about 100,000 TCRs per sample was observed, with a range of roughly 20,000 to 750,000. V, J and CDR3 annotation of the TCR reads was performed with the Decombinator software suite. For PS versus PT1 abundance plots, all samples were subsampled to the same number of TCRs (28,000). Expanded TCRs were defined as absent before sensitization and observed at least eight times at the 2-week time point. Clones were called with MiXCR by TCRdb after fastp trimmed the public reads at Q25, and only in-frame beta chains were retained. Rows with one shared CDR3 protein collapse into an entry with the most common genes and DNA. TCRdb assigned the V and J calls; the authors' analysis was not used. The table for this sample lists about 82,000 distinct CDR3 sequences; 10% to 11% of them were counted only once. The top ten constitute over 3.5% of the sample.

The time point label here, explained by the study, means: patch test 3, about 24 weeks after DPC sensitization. This specimen's treatment or condition label, per the study, means: therapeutic diphenylcyclopropenone sensitization with weekly scalp DPC. At every patch-test visit, the blood draw took place before the patch test was put on. Eligible patients were aged 18 to 70, diagnosed with alopecia, deemed suitable for DPC therapy, and excluded if pregnant. Total RNA was extracted from unfractionated whole blood that had been collected in Tempus Blood RNA tubes. What the work shows at the level of the full study, not this receptor alone: Significantly more large CDR3 similarity clusters were formed by expanded TCRs than by pre-sensitization or healthy control sets, consistent with antigen-driven responses. All patients had alopecia, a presumed autoimmune disease, so their immune response might differ from that of healthy individuals. Repeated subsampling changed both the strength of the expansion versus patch-test correlation and the threshold at which the correlation became significant. Patch test score correlated positively with the number of PT1 expanded TCRs, reaching significance at thresholds 8, 16 and 32 but not at 4. DPC sensitization did not change the number of TCRs with a frequency above 1 in 1000, and there was no evidence of changes in global repertoire structure.

The TCR was taken from a woman aged 50 to 65 with alopecia areata. Some clones in this sample may be carry-over from other donors' samples. Sample: whole blood, taken in connection with sensitization to the hapten diphenylcyclopropenone (DPC). This chain is built from TRBV9 and TRBJ1-1, with TRBD1 tentatively as D gene (6 bases match). The CDR3 protein is CASSAAGASEAFF. The nucleotides read TGTGCCAGCAGCGCTGCAGGGGCCTCTGAAGCTTTCTTT. Supplemented by the reference TRBV9 and TRBJ1-1 proteins around the CDR3, the complete variable domain is DSGVTQTPKHLITATGQRVTLRCSPRSGDLSVYWYQQSLDQGLQFLIQYYNGEERAKGNILERFSAQQFPDLHSELNLSSLELGDSALYFCASSAAGASEAFFGQGTRLTVV.